These T cell receptor beta chains were read from a single sample in a study of T cells after yellow fever vaccination. TCRdb re-called the 5' RACE reads through MiXCR, storing one row per CDR3 protein. Of about 300,000 distinct CDR3 sequences detected, approximately 7% appear once; the ten largest clones hold around 17%. The sequencing here drew on PBMCs, taken roughly 45 days after the first yellow fever vaccination. The receptors stem from a man younger than 30 who received the YFV17D yellow fever vaccine. Each CDR3 is given with its conserved first and last residue. D genes are given only for firm matches. A clone size is listed for some rows: how often the clone was seen (once, few, many), or a class if it is expanded.

CDR3nt: TGCGCCAGCAGCTTGGAGGGAGGCAGACTAAAGTACTTC
CDR3aa: CASSLEGGRLKYF
abundance: few
d_gene: NA
j_gene: TRBJ2-5
v_gene: TRBV5-1

CDR3nt: TGTGCCAGTAGTATAGATTGGTCGTTAGACCTTTCTGGCTACACCTTC
CDR3aa: CASSIDWSLDLSGYTF
abundance: NA
d_gene: NA
j_gene: TRBJ1-2
v_gene: TRBV19

CDR3nt: TGTGCCAGCAGCCGGGACTATAACACCGGGGAGCTGTTTTTT
CDR3aa: CASSRDYNTGELFF
abundance: NA
d_gene: TRBD2
j_gene: TRBJ2-2
v_gene: TRBV14

CDR3nt: TGTGCCAGCAGTCCGGTGGGACCGATGAACACCGGGGAGCTGTTTTTT
CDR3aa: CASSPVGPMNTGELFF
abundance: few
d_gene: NA
j_gene: TRBJ2-2
v_gene: TRBV12-3/TRBV12-4

CDR3nt: TGTGCCACCAGCAGGAATTACCAGCCCCAGCATTTT
CDR3aa: CATSRNYQPQHF
abundance: few
d_gene: NA
j_gene: TRBJ1-5
v_gene: TRBV15

CDR3nt: TGTGCCAGCAGCCAAGATATTTCAGGACCGACTACTAACTATGGCTACACCTTC
CDR3aa: CASSQDISGPTTNYGYTF
abundance: NA
d_gene: NA
j_gene: TRBJ1-2
v_gene: TRBV4-2

CDR3nt: TGTGCCAGCAGTGCAACCGGACGGCCCGTTGGGGAACTGTTTTTT
CDR3aa: CASSATGRPVGELFF
abundance: many
d_gene: NA
j_gene: TRBJ1-4
v_gene: TRBV12-3/TRBV12-4

CDR3nt: TGTGCCAGCAGATTGACTAGCGGGGGGGAGTCCGGGGAGCTGTTTTTT
CDR3aa: CASRLTSGGESGELFF
abundance: few
d_gene: TRBD2
j_gene: TRBJ2-2
v_gene: TRBV6-7

CDR3nt: TGCGCCAGCAGCCAAACACAGGGACCGTACGAGCAGTACTTC
CDR3aa: CASSQTQGPYEQYF
abundance: few
d_gene: NA
j_gene: TRBJ2-7
v_gene: TRBV4-3

CDR3nt: TGTGCCAGCAGGCTGGGCCCAGGGACCAATCAGCCCCAGCATTTT
CDR3aa: CASRLGPGTNQPQHF
abundance: NA
d_gene: NA
j_gene: TRBJ1-5
v_gene: TRBV12-3/TRBV12-4

CDR3nt: TGTGCCAGCAGACGAACAGATACGCAGTATTTT
CDR3aa: CASRRTDTQYF
abundance: few
d_gene: NA
j_gene: TRBJ2-3
v_gene: TRBV25-1

CDR3nt: TGCAGCGTGGAGCAGGGGGCTGGCTATGGCTACACCTTC
CDR3aa: CSVEQGAGYGYTF
abundance: few
d_gene: TRBD1
j_gene: TRBJ1-2
v_gene: TRBV29-1

CDR3nt: TGTGCCAGTAGTATCCCCGCGGGAAACAATCAGCCCCAGCATTTT
CDR3aa: CASSIPAGNNQPQHF
abundance: few
d_gene: NA
j_gene: TRBJ1-5
v_gene: TRBV19

CDR3nt: TGCAGTGCTAGTTCTGGGGATGGGGGTGAGCAGTTCTTC
CDR3aa: CSASSGDGGEQFF
abundance: few
d_gene: NA
j_gene: TRBJ2-1
v_gene: TRBV20-1

CDR3nt: TGTGCCAGCAGCTTACAGGGATTTGGAGATACGCAGTATTTT
CDR3aa: CASSLQGFGDTQYF
abundance: NA
d_gene: NA
j_gene: TRBJ2-3
v_gene: TRBV7-2

CDR3nt: TGTGCCAGTAGTTGGGACAGGGGGAGCACCGGGGAGCTGTTTTTT
CDR3aa: CASSWDRGSTGELFF
abundance: few
d_gene: TRBD1
j_gene: TRBJ2-2
v_gene: TRBV19

CDR3nt: TGTGCCAGCAGCTTATTGACGCCTTCTAACTATGGCTACACCTTC
CDR3aa: CASSLLTPSNYGYTF
abundance: many
d_gene: NA
j_gene: TRBJ1-2
v_gene: TRBV7-2

CDR3nt: TGTGCCAGCAGTTACCCCGGGTTAGGGGGACCAACAGATACGCAGTATTTT
CDR3aa: CASSYPGLGGPTDTQYF
abundance: NA
d_gene: NA
j_gene: TRBJ2-3
v_gene: TRBV6-5

CDR3nt: TGCGCCAGCAGCCAAGAGGAGGTCAATTACAATGAGCAGTTCTTC
CDR3aa: CASSQEEVNYNEQFF
abundance: few
d_gene: NA
j_gene: TRBJ2-1
v_gene: TRBV4-3

CDR3nt: TGTGCCAGCAGGCCCCTTGAGGATTATTCTAGCACAGATACGCAGTATTTT
CDR3aa: CASRPLEDYSSTDTQYF
abundance: NA
d_gene: NA
j_gene: TRBJ2-3
v_gene: TRBV25-1

CDR3nt: TGCGCCAGCAGCCATGTCAGGGGGCTGAATCAGCCCCAGCATTTT
CDR3aa: CASSHVRGLNQPQHF
abundance: NA
d_gene: TRBD1
j_gene: TRBJ1-5
v_gene: TRBV4-3

CDR3nt: TGTGCCAGCAGCGTAGGAGGGGCCAGCTCCTACGAGCAGTACTTC
CDR3aa: CASSVGGASSYEQYF
abundance: NA
d_gene: NA
j_gene: TRBJ2-7
v_gene: TRBV9

CDR3nt: TGTGCCAGCAGTTTGTTCGGGGTGGATGGCTACACCTTC
CDR3aa: CASSLFGVDGYTF
abundance: few
d_gene: NA
j_gene: TRBJ1-2
v_gene: TRBV28

CDR3nt: TGTGCCAGCAGCCTCCGACTAGCGGGGGCCCCAGTCGAGTATACGCAGTATTTT
CDR3aa: CASSLRLAGAPVEYTQYF
abundance: NA
d_gene: TRBD2
j_gene: TRBJ2-3
v_gene: TRBV7-3

CDR3nt: TGTGCCAGCAGCTTCTCTCGAGTTCACGAGGAGCAGTTCTTC
CDR3aa: CASSFSRVHEEQFF
abundance: few
d_gene: NA
j_gene: TRBJ2-1
v_gene: TRBV7-2

CDR3nt: TGTGCCAGCACTCTGTCGGGACAGTCTGAGCAGTTCTTC
CDR3aa: CASTLSGQSEQFF
abundance: few
d_gene: TRBD1
j_gene: TRBJ2-1
v_gene: TRBV12-3/TRBV12-4

CDR3nt: TGCGCCAGCAGCCAGGGGGGGCCAGCCGCCCTGACCCAGTACTTC
CDR3aa: CASSQGGPAALTQYF
abundance: NA
d_gene: NA
j_gene: TRBJ2-5
v_gene: TRBV4-3

CDR3nt: TGCAGCGTTGCCCTAGGCGAGACCCAGTACTTC
CDR3aa: CSVALGETQYF
abundance: few
d_gene: NA
j_gene: TRBJ2-5
v_gene: TRBV29-1

CDR3nt: TGCGCCAGCAGCCCACCGGGACTAGAGGAGACCCAGTACTTC
CDR3aa: CASSPPGLEETQYF
abundance: many
d_gene: TRBD2
j_gene: TRBJ2-5
v_gene: TRBV5-1

CDR3nt: TGTGCCAGCAGCTTGGTGAGCAGCAATGAGCAGTTCTTC
CDR3aa: CASSLVSSNEQFF
abundance: many
d_gene: NA
j_gene: TRBJ2-1
v_gene: TRBV7-2

CDR3nt: TGTGCCAGCAGCTTCCGGCCGACAGATACGCAGTATTTT
CDR3aa: CASSFRPTDTQYF
abundance: many
d_gene: NA
j_gene: TRBJ2-3
v_gene: TRBV7-2

CDR3nt: TGTGCCAGCAGTGAAATTTATTCCGGGACAGGGGGCACTCGCAATCAGCCCCAGCATTTT
CDR3aa: CASSEIYSGTGGTRNQPQHF
abundance: few
d_gene: TRBD1
j_gene: TRBJ1-5
v_gene: TRBV27

CDR3nt: TGTGCCAGCAGACCATGGACGTATACAGATACGCAGTATTTT
CDR3aa: CASRPWTYTDTQYF
abundance: NA
d_gene: NA
j_gene: TRBJ2-3
v_gene: TRBV6-1